The entry below gives a single T cell receptor (beta chain) sequence along with its context. The CDR3 has 17 amino acids. J was trimmed by 4 bases and V by 2 bases; bases with no gene match: 11. Germline V lookup: CDR1 SGHNT, CDR2 YENEEA. Only in-frame clones appear in the TCRdb table, and some are missing; sequencing was by immunoSEQ multiplex PCR. The sample consists of 110,000 or so clones, more than 75% of them appearing once. This specimen belongs to a study of cytomegalovirus exposure and HLA in healthy donors. This receptor was taken from a man aged 18 to 29 in good health and CMV-seronegative. The genes are TRBV11-3 and TRBJ2-1; 7 bases are a match to TRBD2. The specimen was PBMCs. CDR3 in amino acids: CASSLNIGRALYNEQFF. The CDR3 coding sequence is TGTGCCAGCAGCTTAAATATTGGGAGGGCTTTATACAATGAGCAGTTCTTC.